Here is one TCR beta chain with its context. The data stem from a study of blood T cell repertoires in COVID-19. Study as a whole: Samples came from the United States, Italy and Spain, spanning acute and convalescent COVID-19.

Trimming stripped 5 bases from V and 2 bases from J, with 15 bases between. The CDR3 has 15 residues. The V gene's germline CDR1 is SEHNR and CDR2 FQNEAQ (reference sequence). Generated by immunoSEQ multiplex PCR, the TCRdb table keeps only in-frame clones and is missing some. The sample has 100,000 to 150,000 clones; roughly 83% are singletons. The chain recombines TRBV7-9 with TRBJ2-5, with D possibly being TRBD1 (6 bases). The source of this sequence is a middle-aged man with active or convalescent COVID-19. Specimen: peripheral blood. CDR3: CASSKTWTEQETQYF. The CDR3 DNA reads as TGTGCCAGCAGCAAGACCTGGACAGAGCAAGAGACCCAGTACTTC.